This T cell receptor beta chain was sequenced during a study of cytotoxic CD8 clonotypes in ibrutinib-treated CLL. Whole-study context: Overall, 24 responses were partial and 2 complete; following median 68 months, about 15 patients stayed remitted and about twelve progressed.

Germline CDR1 SGHVS, CDR2 FQNEAQ. The CDR3 totals 15 residues. The V gene lost 3 bases and the J gene lost 3 bases, with 12 bases spanning the gap. Sequencing was performed with immunoSEQ multiplex PCR; in TCRdb, only in-frame clones are kept and a portion is missing. The sample holds some 300,000 clones; more than 65% are singletons and the top ten take roughly 7%. The sequences come from PBMCs, collected before ibrutinib treatment. The sequence came from a human donor with chronic lymphocytic leukemia. The chain recombines TRBV7-8 with TRBJ1-5; D is perhaps TRBD1 (6 bases). CDR3 residues: CASSFLNRVNQPQHF. In DNA, the CDR3 is TGTGCCAGCAGCTTCTTGAACAGGGTCAATCAGCCCCAGCATTTT.